Each of the 28 T cell receptor beta chains below was sequenced from the same sample in a study of cytomegalovirus exposure and HLA in healthy donors. In the PCR, 60 Vbeta and 13 Jbeta primers were used. Profiled with immunoSEQ multiplex PCR; TCRdb holds only in-frame clones, not every one. The sample consists of roughly 130,000 clones, roughly 80% of them appearing once. The specimen sequenced was PBMCs. The receptors shown here come from a male donor in good health and CMV-seropositive.

V is TRBV6-5 and J is TRBJ2-1; 7 nucleotides line up with TRBD2. The length of the CDR3 is 13 residues. Germline CDR1 and CDR2: MNHEY and SVGAGI. V dropped 8 bases and J dropped 7; count of bases not matched to a gene: 8. CDR3 in amino acids: CASGTGGLNEQFF. The CDR3 DNA follows: TGTGCCAGCGGAACGGGGGGACTTAATGAGCAGTTCTTC.

The rearrangement joins TRBV21-1 to TRBJ2-7; the table's D call, TRBD1, was not checked against the DNA. TRBV21-1 is a recognized pseudogene. The CDR3 extends over 15 amino acids. CDR3 in amino acids: CASSKFPQGENEQYF. Here the CDR3 DNA reads TGTGCCAGCAGCAAATTTCCGCAGGGTGAGAACGAGCAGTACTTC.

This clone has just one count. CDR3 region: CASSLRQNNYGYTF. The CDR3 nucleotides read TGTGCCAGCAGCTTGCGACAGAATAACTATGGCTACACCTTC. This rearrangement joins TRBV5-4 to TRBJ1-2, with D possibly being TRBD1 (5 bases). CDR1 SGHNT and CDR2 YYREEE come from the germline V gene (reference sequence). CDR3 length: 14 amino acids. V was shortened by 1 base and J by 1 base, with 8 bases between the two germline ends. The variable domain in full, completed from reference TRBV5-4 and TRBJ1-2, reads ETGVTQSPTHLIKTRGQQVTLRCSSQSGHNTVSWYQQALGQGPQFIFQYYREEENGRGNFPPRFSGLQFPNYSSELNVNALELDDSALYLCASSLRQNNYGYTFGSGTRLTVV.

The rearrangement uses TRBV2 and TRBJ1-2; possible D gene TRBD1, 6 bases. There are 14 residues in the CDR3. Germline V gene lookup returns CDR1 SNHLY and CDR2 FYNNEI. V shed 3 bases and J shed 1 base, with 9 bases lying between them. In DNA, the CDR3 is TGTGCCAGCAGTGAGCAGGGGAGTAACTATGGCTACACCTTC. Amino acid sequence: CASSEQGSNYGYTF. The full variable domain, completed using reference TRBV2 and TRBJ1-2, is EPEVTQTPSHQVTQMGQEVILRCVPISNHLYFYWYRQILGQKVEFLVSFYNNEISEKSEIFDDQFSVERPDGSNFTLKIRSTKLEDSAMYFCASSEQGSNYGYTFGSGTRLTVV.

This clone was seen a handful of times. This sequence joins TRBV5-5 and TRBJ1-1; no clear D. CDR1 is SGHKS, CDR2 YYEKEE, per germline (reference sequence). There are 12 residues in the CDR3. The V gene lost 4 bases and the J gene lost 5 bases, with 9 bases spanning the gap. CDR3 nucleotide sequence: TGTGCCAGCAGCACGGGAGGGACTGAAGCTTTCTTT. Translating it yields CASSTGGTEAFF. Full variable domain (rest looked up from reference TRBV5-5 and TRBJ1-1): DAGVTQSPTHLIKTRGQQVTLRCSPISGHKSVSWYQQVLGQGPQFIFQYYEKEERGRGNFPDRFSARQFPNYSSELNVNALLLGDSALYLCASSTGGTEAFFGQGTRLTVV.

The chain is built from TRBV18 and TRBJ2-1; TRBD2 matches 9 bases. The ends lost 6 bases at V and 0 bases at J; junction bases unmatched: 9. The germline V gene has CDR1 KGHSH and CDR2 LQKENI. The CDR3 length is 17 residues. In DNA form, the CDR3 reads TGTGCCAGCTCTCGAAGACTAGCGGACGACTCCTACAATGAGCAGTTCTTC. It yields the protein CASSRRLADDSYNEQFF.

The chain carries TRBV7-9 and TRBJ1-2; no clear D. Trimming removed 5 bases from V and 8 bases from J, with 15 bases in between. CDR1 is SEHNR, CDR2 FQNEAQ, per germline (reference sequence). The CDR3 runs 13 residues. CDR3 sequence reads: CASSPLEGGGYTF. The CDR3 DNA is TGTGCCAGCAGCCCCCTTGAGGGTGGCGGCTACACCTTC.

V and J are TRBV19 and TRBJ1-5; the match to TRBD1 covers 9 bases. V trimming: 4 bases; J trimming: 7 bases; junction bases outside the gene matches: 5. This CDR3 contains 14 residues. Looked up from germline, CDR1 is LNHDA and CDR2 is SQIVND (reference sequence). The CDR3 loop reads CASSTQGAGQPQHF. CDR3 bases: TGTGCCAGTAGTACACAGGGGGCGGGACAGCCCCAGCATTTT.

The chain combines TRBV5-1 with TRBJ2-5, with 7 bases matching TRBD2. V lost 4 bases to trimming and J lost 10 bases; unmatched junction nucleotides: 7. Germline values: CDR1 SGHRS, CDR2 YFSETQ. There are 12 residues in the CDR3. The CDR3 is CASSPPPGGQYF. The CDR3 DNA is TGCGCCAGCAGCCCCCCCCCGGGGGGCCAGTACTTC.

This chain connects TRBV7-9 to TRBJ1-6; D not certain. Trimming removed 7 bases from V and 11 bases from J, with 9 bases in between. Germline V lookup: CDR1 SEHNR, CDR2 FQNEAQ (reference sequence). The CDR3 is made up of 11 amino acids. CDR3: CASTCPPPLHF. CDR3 DNA: TGTGCCAGCACTTGTCCCCCACCCCTCCACTTT.

V usage is TRBV7-2 and J usage is TRBJ2-1; D gene ambiguous. CDR1 is SGHTA, CDR2 FQGNSA, per germline. The CDR3 runs to 14 residues. Trimming removed 1 base from V and 4 bases from J, with 8 bases in between. The CDR3 protein is CASSLGSQYNEQFF. CDR3 sequence (DNA): TGTGCCAGCAGCTTAGGGTCACAGTACAATGAGCAGTTCTTC.

The CDR3 bases are TGTGCCAGCAGTTTAGTGCGGTATCGGGACGAGCAGTACTTC. Translated: CASSLVRYRDEQYF. The chain uses TRBV28 and TRBJ2-7; D remains unclear. The CDR3 is 14 residues long. Trimming took 2 bases from V and 5 from J, leaving 13 bases between them. Germline V lookup: CDR1 MDHEN, CDR2 SYDVKM. Filled out from reference TRBV28 and TRBJ2-7, the complete variable domain reads DVKVTQSSRYLVKRTGEKVFLECVQDMDHENMFWYRQDPGLGLRLIYFSYDVKMKEKGDIPEGYSVSREKKERFSLILESASTNQTSMYLCASSLVRYRDEQYFGPGTRLTVT.

CDR3 residues: CASSFTGGLLDNEQFF. In DNA form, the CDR3 reads TGCGCCAGCAGCTTTACAGGGGGCCTATTAGACAATGAGCAGTTCTTC. The J gene is TRBJ2-1, the V gene TRBV5-1; 9 nucleotides agree with TRBD1. The germline gives CDR1 SGHRS, CDR2 YFSETQ. Germline trimming cut 2 bases from V and 5 bases from J; bases unmatched to any gene: 8. This CDR3 has 16 amino acids.

This chain uses TRBV7-2 with TRBJ2-1, with 7 bases fitting TRBD2. Germline CDR1 reads SGHTA; CDR2 reads FQGNSA. The V segment lost 2 bases and the J segment 7 bases; nucleotides outside the gene matches: 8. The CDR3 contains 15 residues. This CDR3 reads CASSLTSATGNEQFF. The CDR3 DNA reads as TGTGCCAGCAGCTTAACTAGCGCGACGGGGAATGAGCAGTTCTTC.

This clone appeared once. The chain links TRBV29-1 to TRBJ2-7; TRBD1 matches 9 bases. Germline lookup yields CDR1 SQVTM and CDR2 ANQGSEA. The CDR3 length is 13 residues. V was pared by 6 bases and J by 7 bases, with 10 bases of the junction left unmatched. This CDR3 reads CSVAKQGAGEQYF. CDR3 nucleotide sequence: TGCAGCGTGGCCAAACAGGGGGCAGGGGAGCAGTACTTC.

This chain uses TRBV6-1 with TRBJ1-5; D is unresolved. V lost 5 bases, J lost 1 base, and 6 bases lay in between. The germline V gene encodes CDR1 MNHNS and CDR2 SASEGT. The CDR3 contains 13 residues. Written as DNA, the CDR3 is TGTGCCAGCAGTCCGGGGAGCAATCAGCCCCAGCATTTT. This encodes CASSPGSNQPQHF.

CDR3 sequence: CSVEGGWETQYF. Written as DNA, the CDR3 is TGCAGCGTTGAGGGGGGGTGGGAGACCCAGTACTTC. The chain employs TRBV29-1 and TRBJ2-5; 7 bases are shared with TRBD2. Trimming cost V 3 bases and J 5 bases; bases outside gene matches: 3. The CDR3 is 12 residues long. Germline V lookup: CDR1 SQVTM, CDR2 ANQGSEA.

V is TRBV5-8 and J is TRBJ2-3, with D possibly TRBD2 on 6 matching bases. The CDR3 covers 15 residues. Trimming shortened V by 4 bases and J by 2 bases, and 14 bases separated the two germline ends. Looked up from germline, CDR1 is SGHTS and CDR2 is YDEGEE. The CDR3 sequence is CASSHAGLNTDTQYF. DNA of the CDR3: TGTGCCAGCAGCCACGCGGGACTCAACACAGATACGCAGTATTTT.

V is TRBV9 and J is TRBJ2-2, with 11 positions matching TRBD2. Losses at the gene ends were 7 bases for V and 7 bases for J; bases not matched to a gene: 6. This CDR3 is 14 amino acids long. The germline V gene has CDR1 SGDLS and CDR2 YYNGEE. CDR3: CASAGTSGGGELFF. The CDR3 DNA is TGTGCCAGCGCCGGTACTAGCGGGGGCGGGGAGCTGTTTTTT.

This clone was found a few times. A junction end diverges from the germline sequence, so it may reflect a read error. V gene TRBV10-3 combines with J gene TRBJ2-6; 10 nucleotides align to TRBD2. In germline, CDR1 is ENHRY, CDR2 SYGVKD. CDR3 size: 15 residues. The CDR3 loop reads CASGTSDSGANGLTF. In DNA, the CDR3 is TGTGCATCCGGGACTAGCGACTCTGGGGCCAACGGCCTGACTTTC.

The chain employs TRBV11-2 and TRBJ2-7, with 9 nucleotides matching TRBD2. Germline CDR1 and CDR2: SGHAT and FQNNGV. CDR3 length equals 15 residues. The trim removed 4 bases at V and 6 bases at J, leaving 10 bases unmatched. This CDR3 is CASSSLAGRGAEQYF. CDR3 coding DNA: TGTGCCAGCAGCTCCCTAGCGGGACGGGGGGCCGAGCAGTACTTC.

A single count supports this clone. Other DNA sequences in the same sample also yield this CDR3. This chain uses TRBV27 with TRBJ2-7; 8 nucleotides align to TRBD2. Germline-derived CDR1 and CDR2 are MNHEY and SMNVEV (reference sequence). J gave up 5 bases and V 6 bases, and 9 bases lay outside the gene matches. The CDR3 contains 14 residues. Here the CDR3 reads CASSQSGSAHEQYF. CDR3 nucleotides: TGTGCCAGCAGCCAGAGCGGGAGTGCTCACGAGCAGTACTTC.

The J gene is TRBJ1-2, the V gene TRBV7-9; D perhaps matches TRBD1 (6 bases). Germline V gene data show CDR1 as SEHNR and CDR2 as FQNEAQ (reference sequence). The V gene lost 5 bases and the J gene lost 6 bases, with 22 bases spanning the gap. This CDR3 region has 16 residues. CDR3 in DNA: TGTGCCAGCAGCCCTAAACCGACATCAGGGGTTCATGGCTACACCTTC. Protein product: CASSPKPTSGVHGYTF.

V and J are TRBV28 and TRBJ1-2, with 9 bases identical to TRBD1. CDR1 and CDR2 from the germline V gene are MDHEN and SYDVKM. This CDR3 spans 14 amino acids. Unmatched junction bases numbered 9, after V lost 5 bases and J lost 8 bases. The CDR3 reads CASSPGTGRGGYTF. Here the CDR3 DNA reads TGTGCCAGCAGTCCCGGGACAGGGAGGGGGGGCTACACCTTC.

The chain has TRBV28 and TRBJ1-1; weak D call: TRBD1 (6 bases). Trimming removed 6 bases at V and 11 bases at J, with 22 bases between. Germline-derived CDR1 and CDR2 are MDHEN and SYDVKM. The CDR3 is 14 residues long. Here the CDR3 DNA reads TGTGCCAGCAGCCAAGGGACACCTTACCCCTGGGCTTTCTTT. Protein sequence: CASSQGTPYPWAFF.

There are a few counts of this clone. The chain joins TRBV7-9 to TRBJ1-1; D is perhaps TRBD1 (5 bases). In germline, CDR1 is SEHNR, CDR2 FQNEAQ (reference sequence). There are 15 residues in the CDR3. V lost 3 bases, J lost 6 bases, and 17 bases lay in between. The CDR3 DNA reads as TGTGCCAGCAGCTTTCCGAACCAGGGAACTGCTGAAGCTTTCTTT. This translates into CASSFPNQGTAEAFF. Full variable domain (missing parts from reference TRBV7-9 and TRBJ1-1): DTGVSQNPRHKITKRGQNVTFRCDPISEHNRLYWYRQTLGQGPEFLTYFQNEAQLEKSRLLSDRFSAERPKGSFSTLEIQRTEQGDSAMYLCASSFPNQGTAEAFFGQGTRLTVV.

This clone was seen a handful of times. Different DNA sequences within this sample yield the same CDR3. This sequence joins TRBV18 and TRBJ1-2; D call uncertain. The V gene's germline CDR1 is KGHSH and CDR2 LQKENI. This CDR3 has 13 residues. V lost 3 bases and J 4 bases, leaving 9 bases between the germline ends. In DNA, the CDR3 is TGTGCCAGCTCACCTCCCGGCGGCTATGGCTACACCTTC. Translating gives CASSPPGGYGYTF.

The chain links TRBV28 to TRBJ2-5, with D tentatively TRBD2 (5 bases). Germline CDR1 reads MDHEN; CDR2 reads SYDVKM. The CDR3 contains 13 residues. Trimming left V 3 bases short and J 5 bases short, with 10 bases between. CDR3 in amino acids: CASSFLRAETQYF. Here the CDR3 DNA reads TGTGCCAGCAGTTTTTTGAGGGCGGAGACCCAGTACTTC.